This T cell receptor (beta chain) was captured in a study of blood T cell repertoires in COVID-19. TCRdb keeps only in-frame clones here, not all; method: immunoSEQ multiplex PCR. The table records about 300,000 clones, 70% to 90% of them present only once. The CDR3 totals 11 residues. J was trimmed by 6 bases and V by 5 bases; bases with no gene match: 2. CDR1 is DFQATT, CDR2 SNEGSKA, per germline (reference sequence). The gene calls are TRBV20-1 and TRBJ2-7, with 9 bases identical to TRBD2. The specimen was PBMCs or T cells enriched from blood (not recorded which). The receptor's source is a man aged 25-40 years who had recovered from COVID-19. The CDR3, as DNA: TGCAGTGCTCTAGCGGGAACCGAGCAGTACTTC. It codes for CSALAGTEQYF.